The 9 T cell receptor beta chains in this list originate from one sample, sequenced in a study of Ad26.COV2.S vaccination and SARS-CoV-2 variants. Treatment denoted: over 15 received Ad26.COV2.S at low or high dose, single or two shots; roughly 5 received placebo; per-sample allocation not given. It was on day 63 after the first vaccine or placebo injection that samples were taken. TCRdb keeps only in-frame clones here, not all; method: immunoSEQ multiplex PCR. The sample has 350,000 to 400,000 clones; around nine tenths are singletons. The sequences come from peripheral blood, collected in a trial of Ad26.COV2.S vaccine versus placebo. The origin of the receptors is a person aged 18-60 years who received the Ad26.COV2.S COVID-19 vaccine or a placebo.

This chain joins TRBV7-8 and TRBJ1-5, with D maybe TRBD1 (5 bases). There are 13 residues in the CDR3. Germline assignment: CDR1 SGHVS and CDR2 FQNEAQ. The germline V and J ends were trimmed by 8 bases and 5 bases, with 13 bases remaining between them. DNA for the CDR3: TGTGCCAGCGCCTGGGGGGATCATCAGCCCCAGCATTTT. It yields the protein CASAWGDHQPQHF.

CDR3: CASSRDRQSPLHF. The CDR3 nucleotides are TGTGCCAGCAGCCGGGACCGGCAGTCACCCCTCCACTTT. The chain recombines TRBV2 with TRBJ1-6; D is possibly TRBD1 (5 bases). CDR3 length: 13 residues. Per germline, CDR1 SNHLY and CDR2 FYNNEI. Trimming removed 6 bases from V and 10 bases from J, with 13 bases in between.

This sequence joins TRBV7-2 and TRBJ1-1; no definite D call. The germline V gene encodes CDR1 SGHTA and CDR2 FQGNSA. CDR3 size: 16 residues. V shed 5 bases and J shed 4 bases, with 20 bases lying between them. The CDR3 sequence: CASSKERHTPSTEAFF. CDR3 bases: TGTGCCAGCAGCAAAGAACGGCACACACCGTCCACTGAAGCTTTCTTT.

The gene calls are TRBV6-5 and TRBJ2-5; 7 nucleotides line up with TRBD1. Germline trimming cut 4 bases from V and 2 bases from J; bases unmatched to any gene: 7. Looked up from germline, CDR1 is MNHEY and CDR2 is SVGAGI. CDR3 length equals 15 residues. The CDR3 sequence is CASSSLPGQQETQYF. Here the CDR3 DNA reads TGTGCCAGCAGTTCACTTCCGGGACAGCAAGAGACCCAGTACTTC.

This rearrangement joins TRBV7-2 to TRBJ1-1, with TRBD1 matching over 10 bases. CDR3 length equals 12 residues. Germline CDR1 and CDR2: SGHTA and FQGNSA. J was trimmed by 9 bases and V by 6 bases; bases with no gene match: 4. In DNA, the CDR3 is TGTGCCAGCAGAACAGACAGGGGGCAAGCTTTCTTT. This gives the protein CASRTDRGQAFF.

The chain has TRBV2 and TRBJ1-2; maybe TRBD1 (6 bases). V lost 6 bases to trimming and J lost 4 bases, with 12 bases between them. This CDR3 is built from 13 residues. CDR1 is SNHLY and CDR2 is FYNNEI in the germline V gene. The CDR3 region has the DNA TGTGCCAGCAGGTTACAGGGACCCTATGGCTACACCTTC. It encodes CASRLQGPYGYTF.

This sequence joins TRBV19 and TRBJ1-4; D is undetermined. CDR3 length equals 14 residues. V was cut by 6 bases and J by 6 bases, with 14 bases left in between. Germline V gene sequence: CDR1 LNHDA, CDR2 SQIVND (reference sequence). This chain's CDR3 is CASSPWIGDEKLFF. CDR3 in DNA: TGTGCCAGTAGCCCCTGGATCGGGGATGAAAAACTGTTTTTT.

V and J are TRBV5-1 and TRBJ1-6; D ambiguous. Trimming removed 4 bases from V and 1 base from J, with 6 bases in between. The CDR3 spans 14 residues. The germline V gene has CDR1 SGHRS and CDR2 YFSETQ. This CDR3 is CASSEVSYNSPLHF. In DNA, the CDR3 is TGCGCCAGCAGCGAAGTGTCCTATAATTCACCCCTCCACTTT. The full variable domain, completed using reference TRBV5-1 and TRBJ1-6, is KAGVTQTPRYLIKTRGQQVTLSCSPISGHRSVSWYQQTPGQGLQFLFEYFSETQRNKGNFPGRFSGRQFSNSRSEMNVSTLELGDSALYLCASSEVSYNSPLHFGNGTRLTVT.

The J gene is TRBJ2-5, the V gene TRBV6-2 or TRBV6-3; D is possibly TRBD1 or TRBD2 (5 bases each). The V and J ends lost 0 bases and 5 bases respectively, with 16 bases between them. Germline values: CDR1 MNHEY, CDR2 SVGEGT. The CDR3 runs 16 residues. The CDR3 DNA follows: TGTGCCAGCAGTTACTCGAGCCGGGGACCCAGGGAGACCCAGTACTTC. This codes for CASSYSSRGPRETQYF.